This TCR beta chain was retrieved from a study of response to subunit inactivated influenza vaccine. TCRdb reanalysed the RT-PCR reads using MiXCR and keeps one entry per CDR3 protein. This table holds roughly 500,000 distinct CDR3 sequences, roughly 25% found once. This clonotype was detected only a few times. The CDR3 spans 15 residues. V lost 1 base to trimming and J lost 4 bases; unmatched junction nucleotides: 8. Germline assignment: CDR1 SGHDT and CDR2 YYEEEE. The data were also submitted as part of a second study, on T cells expressing NK-cell markers. That paper states: cDNA encoding TCR beta was synthesized via 5'RACE template switching incorporating UMIs.

This sequence was found in a man aged 50 or older who received an inactivated influenza vaccine. This chain connects TRBV5-6 to TRBJ2-7; 7 bases line up with TRBD1. The sequenced sample was CD4+ T cells sorted from PBMCs, obtained 11 to 12 days after vaccination. CDR3 amino acids: CASSLRRQGKYEQYF. The CDR3 bases are TGTGCCAGCAGCTTGCGACGACAGGGAAAGTACGAGCAGTACTTC. The entire variable domain, with the rest obtained from reference TRBV5-6 and TRBJ2-7, is as follows: DAGVTQSPTHLIKTRGQQVTLRCSPKSGHDTVSWYQQALGQGPQFIFQYYEEEERQRGNFPDRFSGHQFPNYSSELNVNALLLGDSALYLCASSLRRQGKYEQYFGPGTRLTVT.